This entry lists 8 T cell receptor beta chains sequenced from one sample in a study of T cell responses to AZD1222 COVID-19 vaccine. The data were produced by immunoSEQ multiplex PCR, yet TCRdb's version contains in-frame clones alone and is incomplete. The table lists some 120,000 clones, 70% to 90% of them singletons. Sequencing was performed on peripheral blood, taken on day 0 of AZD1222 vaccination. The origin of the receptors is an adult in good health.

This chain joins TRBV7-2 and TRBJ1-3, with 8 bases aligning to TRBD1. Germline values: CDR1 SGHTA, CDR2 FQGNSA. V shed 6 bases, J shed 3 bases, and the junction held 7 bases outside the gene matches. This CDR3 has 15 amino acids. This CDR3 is CASSTAGGGGNTIYF. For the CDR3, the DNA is TGTGCCAGCAGTACAGCAGGGGGCGGTGGAAACACCATATATTTT.

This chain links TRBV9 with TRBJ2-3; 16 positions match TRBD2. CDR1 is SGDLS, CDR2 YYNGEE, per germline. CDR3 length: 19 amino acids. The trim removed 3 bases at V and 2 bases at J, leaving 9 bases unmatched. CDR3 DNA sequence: TGTGCCAGCAGCGGAACGGGACTAGCGGGAGGGCCCGACACAGATACGCAGTATTTT. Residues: CASSGTGLAGGPDTDTQYF.

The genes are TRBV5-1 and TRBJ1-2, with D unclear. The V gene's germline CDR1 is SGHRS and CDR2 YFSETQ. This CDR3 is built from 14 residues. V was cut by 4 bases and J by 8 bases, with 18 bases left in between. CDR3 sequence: CASSLETPGRGYTF. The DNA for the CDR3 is TGCGCCAGCAGCCTGGAGACTCCGGGGAGAGGCTACACCTTC.

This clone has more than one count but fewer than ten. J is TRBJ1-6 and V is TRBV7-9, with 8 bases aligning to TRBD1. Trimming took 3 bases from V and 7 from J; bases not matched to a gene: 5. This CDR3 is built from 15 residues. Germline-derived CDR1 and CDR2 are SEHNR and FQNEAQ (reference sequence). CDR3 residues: CASSFGQGVNSPLHF. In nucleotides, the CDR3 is TGTGCCAGCAGCTTTGGACAGGGAGTAAATTCACCCCTCCACTTT.

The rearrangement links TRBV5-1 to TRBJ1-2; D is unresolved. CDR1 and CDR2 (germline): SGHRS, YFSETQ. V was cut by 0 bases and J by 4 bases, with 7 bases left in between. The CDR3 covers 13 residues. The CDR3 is CASSLAVSYGYTF. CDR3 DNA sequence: TGCGCCAGCAGCTTGGCGGTCAGCTATGGCTACACCTTC.

DNA of the CDR3: TGTGCCAGCAGTTCCTGGCGGGGACAGCCACTTAATCAGCCCCAGCATTTT. Its translation is CASSSWRGQPLNQPQHF. This chain joins TRBV6-2 or TRBV6-3 and TRBJ1-5, with 7 bases fitting TRBD1. V was pared by 4 bases and J by 4 bases, with 13 bases of the junction left unmatched. There are 17 residues in the CDR3. CDR1 and CDR2 (germline): MNHEY, SVGEGT.

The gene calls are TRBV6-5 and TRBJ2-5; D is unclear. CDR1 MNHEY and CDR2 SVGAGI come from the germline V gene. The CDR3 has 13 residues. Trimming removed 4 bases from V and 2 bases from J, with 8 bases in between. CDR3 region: CASSWYGQETQYF. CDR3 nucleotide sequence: TGTGCCAGCAGTTGGTACGGACAAGAGACCCAGTACTTC.

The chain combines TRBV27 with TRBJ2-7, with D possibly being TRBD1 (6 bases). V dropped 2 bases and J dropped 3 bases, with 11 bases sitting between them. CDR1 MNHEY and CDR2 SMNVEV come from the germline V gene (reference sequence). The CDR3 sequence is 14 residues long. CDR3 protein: CASSLTTDSYEQYF. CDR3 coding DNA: TGTGCCAGCAGTTTAACAACGGACAGCTACGAGCAGTACTTC.